Listed here are 15 T cell receptor beta chains from one sample, sequenced in a study of OX40 agonist ivuxolimab in advanced cancers. Generated by immunoSEQ multiplex PCR, the TCRdb table keeps only in-frame clones and is missing some. The sample lists around 65,000 clones, 70% to 90% occurring once. Sequenced here: CD4+ or CD8+ T cells sorted from blood, sampled in a trial of the OX40 agonist ivuxolimab. Every receptor here comes from an adult with an advanced solid tumor such as melanoma, head and neck, liver or kidney cancer.

The gene calls are TRBV4-1 and TRBJ1-2, with 7 positions matching TRBD1. This CDR3 has 13 amino acids. Germline lookup yields CDR1 MGHRA and CDR2 YSYEKL. With 6 bases clipped from V and 2 bases from J, the junction kept 3 bases outside the gene matches. The CDR3, as DNA: TGCGCCAGCAGAGCGACAGGGAACTATGGCTACACCTTC. The encoded protein is CASRATGNYGYTF.

This chain uses TRBV9 with TRBJ2-5, with a tentative D call TRBD2 (5 bases). The CDR3 covers 15 residues. Trimming stripped 0 bases from V and 4 bases from J, with 13 bases between. Germline-derived CDR1 and CDR2 are SGDLS and YYNGEE. This CDR3 reads CASSVDEGLGETQYF. Here the CDR3 DNA reads TGTGCCAGCAGCGTAGATGAGGGATTGGGAGAGACCCAGTACTTC.

This chain links TRBV7-8 with TRBJ1-2; D is uncertain. The CDR3 length is 15 residues. Germline loops: CDR1 SGHVS, CDR2 FQNEAQ. The V end lost 0 bases, the J end lost 8 bases, and 16 bases lay between the germline ends. This CDR3 reads CASSLAGRQFGGYTF. DNA for the CDR3: TGTGCCAGCAGCTTAGCGGGTCGGCAGTTTGGAGGCTACACCTTC.

This sequence joins TRBV19 and TRBJ2-7; D remains ambiguous. The CDR3 consists of 14 residues. The germline CDR1 and CDR2 sequences are LNHDA and SQIVND (reference sequence). V lost 3 bases to trimming and J lost 4 bases, with 13 bases between them. The CDR3 sequence is CASSIPNGFYEQYF. Here the CDR3 DNA reads TGTGCCAGTAGTATCCCGAACGGATTTTACGAGCAGTACTTC. The full variable domain, completed using reference TRBV19 and TRBJ2-7, is DGGITQSPKYLFRKEGQNVTLSCEQNLNHDAMYWYRQDPGQGLRLIYYSQIVNDFQKGDIAEGYSVSREKKESFPLTVTSAQKNPTAFYLCASSIPNGFYEQYFGPGTRLTVT.

The rearrangement joins TRBV18 to TRBJ2-3, with 9 bases that match TRBD2. The trim removed 0 bases at V and 6 bases at J, leaving 4 bases unmatched. The CDR3 totals 15 residues. The germline CDR1 and CDR2 sequences are KGHSH and LQKENI. In DNA form, the CDR3 reads TGTGCCAGCTCACCACCGGCGGGGGGGCGTGATACGCAGTATTTT. Its protein is CASSPPAGGRDTQYF.

The table lists this clone with a count of one. CDR3 nucleotide sequence: TGTGCCAGCCGGAGTCCAAGCAATCAGCCCCAGCATTTT. Its protein is CASRSPSNQPQHF. The rearrangement joins TRBV6-1 to TRBJ1-5; D not resolved. The germline V and J ends were trimmed by 8 bases and 1 base, with 9 bases remaining between them. The CDR3 contains 13 residues. The germline CDR1 and CDR2 sequences are MNHNS and SASEGT.

The chain has TRBV6-5 and TRBJ1-4, with D possibly matching TRBD1 (6 bases). CDR3 length: 15 residues. V lost 6 bases to trimming and J lost 4 bases, with 15 bases between them. Germline V gene lookup returns CDR1 MNHEY and CDR2 SVGAGI. In nucleotides, the CDR3 is TGTGCCAGCAGACAATCGGGACACTATAATGAAAAACTGTTTTTT. It yields the protein CASRQSGHYNEKLFF.

J is TRBJ1-1 and V is TRBV6-1, with D possibly TRBD1 on 5 matching bases. The germline gives CDR1 MNHNS, CDR2 SASEGT. The CDR3 has 14 residues. The V end lost 2 bases, the J end lost 3 bases, and 10 bases lay between the germline ends. CDR3: CASSERTGDTEAFF. CDR3 DNA: TGTGCCAGCAGTGAACGGACGGGGGACACTGAAGCTTTCTTT.

CDR3 in amino acids: CASSGVGAALAKNIQYF. In DNA, the CDR3 is TGTGCCAGCAGTGGTGTAGGGGCAGCTCTAGCCAAAAACATTCAGTACTTC. J is TRBJ2-4 and V is TRBV6-4; weak D call: TRBD1 (5 bases). The germline V and J ends were trimmed by 4 bases and 0 bases, with 16 bases remaining between them. This CDR3 has 17 residues. CDR1 and CDR2 from the germline V gene are MRHNA and SNTAGT.

V gene TRBV14 combines with J gene TRBJ2-3, with D possibly being TRBD1 (5 bases). Germline V gene sequence: CDR1 SGHDN, CDR2 FVKESK. There are 13 residues in the CDR3. V shed 3 bases and J shed 3 bases, with 7 bases lying between them. CDR3 loop: CASSQGLTDTQYF. DNA of the CDR3: TGTGCCAGCAGCCAGGGGCTGACAGATACGCAGTATTTT.

The chain recombines TRBV5-1 with TRBJ2-2; 8 bases map to TRBD2. V lost 3 bases and J lost 0; bases outside the gene matches: 4. The CDR3 is 16 residues long. Per germline, CDR1 SGHRS and CDR2 YFSETQ. The DNA for the CDR3 is TGCGCCAGCAGCTCCGGGGGGGCATCGAACACCGGGGAGCTGTTTTTT. This gives the protein CASSSGGASNTGELFF.

The V gene is TRBV19, the J gene TRBJ2-2; tentatively, D is TRBD1 (6 bases). This CDR3 has 13 amino acids. Trimming removed 4 bases from V and 6 bases from J, with 9 bases in between. Per germline, CDR1 LNHDA and CDR2 SQIVND (reference sequence). DNA of the CDR3: TGTGCCAGTAGTAGAACAGGGCCCGGGGAGCTGTTTTTT. This translates into CASSRTGPGELFF.

This chain links TRBV5-1 with TRBJ1-3; D perhaps matches TRBD1 (5 bases). The CDR3 has 14 amino acids. Germline assignment: CDR1 SGHRS and CDR2 YFSETQ. V lost 4 bases and J 2 bases, leaving 10 bases between the germline ends. This CDR3 reads CASSLGVTGNTIYF. The CDR3 region has the DNA TGCGCCAGCAGCCTGGGGGTGACTGGAAACACCATATATTTT.

The CDR3 loop is CASIPDRNSYNSPLHF. The CDR3 DNA reads TGTGCCAGCATCCCGGACAGGAACTCCTATAATTCACCCCTCCACTTT. V and J are TRBV2 and TRBJ1-6; TRBD1 agrees at 7 bases. The CDR3 has 16 amino acids. Germline loops: CDR1 SNHLY, CDR2 FYNNEI. After removal of 7 bases from V and 0 bases from J, the junction contained 6 bases not matched to a gene.

This clone appeared a few times. This chain joins TRBV5-1 and TRBJ1-2; TRBD1 matches at 7 bases. The ends lost 0 bases at V and 8 bases at J; junction bases unmatched: 7. This CDR3 comprises 14 residues. The germline CDR1 and CDR2 sequences are SGHRS and YFSETQ. The CDR3 DNA follows: TGCGCCAGCAGCTTGGGAAGACAGGGAGTAGGCTACACCTTC. Its protein product is CASSLGRQGVGYTF.